This T cell receptor (beta chain) is drawn from a study of cytomegalovirus exposure and HLA in healthy donors. Points from the study as a whole: Some public TCRs appeared in many individuals, while most sequences were rare. Most of the TCR beta V segments (in an earlier analysis) were productive either about 87% or about 30% of the time.

A multiplex PCR was run with 60 Vbeta primers and 13 Jbeta primers. Assay: immunoSEQ multiplex PCR; the TCRdb copy retains only in-frame clones and omits some. The sample consists of 85,000 to 130,000 clones, over 60% of them appearing once. The germline gives CDR1 MDHEN, CDR2 SYDVKM. V was trimmed by 5 bases and J by 0 bases, leaving 13 bases between them. The CDR3 has 15 residues. To note about this clone: No antigen is known for it.

The clonotype was recovered from a woman between 18 and 30 years old in good health and CMV-seropositive. Sequenced: PBMCs. The rearrangement uses TRBV28 and TRBJ1-2; D is perhaps TRBD1 (6 bases). CDR3 DNA sequence: TGTGCCAGCAGTCCCGGGACATTTGCTAACTATGGCTACACCTTC. It is translated as CASSPGTFANYGYTF.